These T cell receptor beta chains were read from a single sample in a study of T cells after yellow fever vaccination. TCRdb processed the 5' RACE reads anew with MiXCR; each CDR3 protein has one entry. Here the sample spans hundreds of thousands of distinct CDR3 sequences, 6.2% being singletons. This sample comprised PBMCs, obtained 5 days after the yellow fever booster vaccination. All receptors come from a man aged 25 to 40 who received the YFV17D yellow fever vaccine. Both conserved end residues are part of each CDR3. Each record gives: J gene, D gene, clone size, V gene, CDR3 protein. A D gene is named only where the DNA matches it firmly. Rows may omit the clone size; those that give it use once, few, many or a size class.

TRBJ2-3 NA NA TRBV18 CASSQILTDTQYF
TRBJ2-2 TRBD2 NA TRBV7-2 CASSSGLAGASGELFF
TRBJ2-5 NA many TRBV30 CAWSVSETQYF
TRBJ2-1 NA NA TRBV18 CASSPPGVGYEQFF
TRBJ2-1 NA many TRBV5-1 CASSFPTSNEQFF
TRBJ2-1 NA NA TRBV18 CASSPYWNEQFF
TRBJ2-5 NA few TRBV4-2 CASSQELTREETQYF
TRBJ1-1 NA many TRBV9 CASGANTEAFF
TRBJ2-4 NA NA TRBV5-1 CASSLEVVGIQYF
TRBJ2-2 NA many TRBV5-1 CASSETTTGELFF
TRBJ2-1 TRBD2 many TRBV3-1 CASSPRGSGSANEQFF
TRBJ2-5 TRBD2 few TRBV7-9 CASSLDKTSGIQETQYF
TRBJ2-2 TRBD1 few TRBV5-4 CASSTDRDYVGELFF
TRBJ2-3 NA few TRBV12-3/TRBV12-4 CASSPRSQGVGTQYF
TRBJ2-7 NA many TRBV5-1 CASSRGERDSYEQYF
TRBJ2-2 TRBD2 few TRBV7-2 CASSLGTSGRIGTGELFF
TRBJ2-2 NA NA TRBV28 CASSLDNGELFF
TRBJ2-2 NA NA TRBV7-6 CASSLDLSSGELFF
TRBJ2-1 TRBD2 many TRBV7-2 CASTLAGSSYNEQFF
TRBJ2-4 TRBD1 many TRBV5-1 CASNAGGAKNIQYF
TRBJ2-7 NA NA TRBV15 CATSRAGVGITYEQYF
TRBJ2-7 NA few TRBV6-2/TRBV6-3 CASSYGAVLGEQYF
TRBJ2-1 NA many TRBV7-9 CASSLAYNEQFF
TRBJ2-1 NA NA TRBV12-3/TRBV12-4 CASSYPGHRYNEQFF
TRBJ2-1 TRBD1 many TRBV5-1 CASSLRDRGRTRSYNEQFF
TRBJ2-3 NA few TRBV20-1 CSAKVGGEGTDTQYF
TRBJ1-1 NA few TRBV20-1 CSASGSTEAFF
TRBJ2-4 NA many TRBV6-4 CATRFVNIQYF
TRBJ2-3 TRBD2 many TRBV29-1 CSVENPGLAGEGQYF
TRBJ2-5 NA many TRBV6-5 CASSYSKQGARETQYF
TRBJ2-5 TRBD2 few TRBV10-3 CASRAGGEETQYF
TRBJ2-2 NA NA TRBV7-2 CAGSLAGTAGELFF
TRBJ2-2 TRBD1 NA TRBV18 CASSPDRGEELFF
TRBJ2-7 NA NA TRBV6-1 CASRSDSYYEQYF
TRBJ1-1 TRBD1 many TRBV11-2 CASSQGTGSEAFF
TRBJ2-4 NA few TRBV14 CASSQRGAKNIQYF
TRBJ1-4 NA NA TRBV25-1 CASSESGLGVANEKLFF
TRBJ2-7 NA few TRBV20-1 CSARDSVKPYEQYF
TRBJ2-5 NA NA TRBV4-3 CASSQDSHFGGIRETQYF
TRBJ1-2 TRBD1 many TRBV10-3 CAISAQTGRSGYTF
TRBJ2-6 NA NA TRBV2 CTSREGGVWLSGANVLTF
TRBJ2-1 NA NA TRBV9 CASSGRDSYNEQFF
TRBJ2-1 NA many TRBV11-2 CASSHLGTPYNEQFF
TRBJ2-1 NA NA TRBV6-2/TRBV6-3 CASSYASYEQFF
TRBJ1-2 TRBD1 few TRBV6-1 CASIQGEANYGYTF
TRBJ2-1 NA NA TRBV7-2 CASSLVGGYRGNEQFF
TRBJ2-7 NA many TRBV5-1 CASSSPESYEQYF
TRBJ2-7 TRBD2 NA TRBV12-3/TRBV12-4 CASSSSGMSYEQYF
TRBJ2-7 NA NA TRBV7-2 CASSQVVSAYEQYF
TRBJ2-7 TRBD1 NA TRBV20-1 CSARGDRVQSNEQYF
TRBJ1-1 NA few TRBV10-3 CAITGGGIVSEAFF
TRBJ2-7 NA NA TRBV12-5 CASGLFGQNEQYF
TRBJ1-2 TRBD1 few TRBV6-1 CASSGTGGNIHGYTF
TRBJ2-7 TRBD1 few TRBV28 CASSLYTGTGSNEQYF
TRBJ2-6 NA few TRBV14 CASSHFLGANVLTF
TRBJ2-1 TRBD1 many TRBV12-3/TRBV12-4 CASSLKTGGQFF